This TCR beta chain was identified in a study of blood T cell repertoires in COVID-19. On the study more broadly: Sites in the United States, Italy and Spain provided acute and convalescent COVID-19 samples. In each case, the material was cDNA or gDNA derived from T cells, B-cell-depleted T cells, or PBMCs.

Under the authors' procedure: Amplified reference gene primers provided the basis for estimating nucleated cell counts. Assay used: immunoSEQ multiplex PCR; TCRdb lists only in-frame clones, some missing. The DNA gave D and trimming, while V, J and clone size come from that table. The repertoire holds around 100,000 clones, with roughly 87% as singletons. A few counts support this clone. The origin of this receptor is a man aged 45-60 years in a cohort sampled during active COVID-19. The sequencing sample was made of peripheral blood.

CDR3 region: CASSPGDSLSSLYTF. The CDR3 region has the DNA TGTGCCAGCAGCCCTGGGGACAGTCTCTCCAGCCTCTACACCTTC. V and J are TRBV9 and TRBJ1-2, with 7 bases fitting TRBD1. CDR3 length: 15 residues. With 4 bases clipped from V and 10 bases from J, the junction kept 16 bases outside the gene matches. Germline assignment: CDR1 SGDLS and CDR2 YYNGEE.